This T cell receptor beta chain was retrieved from a study of T cell repertoires in ileal Crohn's disease. Surgical specimens yielded lamina propria lymphocytes, which were density-gradient separated and then sorted. Findings and caveats of the study: Endoscopic recurrence occurred in every patient whose clonality exceeded 26.8%.

The table came from immunoSEQ multiplex PCR; TCRdb's copy has only in-frame clones and leaves some out. The profile covers about 2,700 clones, with around 91% appearing a single time and roughly 2.1% taken by the ten largest. This CDR3 comprises 13 residues. Germline CDR1 is MNHEY and CDR2 is SVGAGI. Trimming at V came to 6 bases and at J to 4 bases, leaving 5 bases not matched to a gene. Regarding this clone: What it recognizes is unknown.

The gene calls are TRBV6-5 and TRBJ1-2; 7 nucleotides line up with TRBD1. The sequenced sample consisted of CD4+ T cells sorted from the ileum. This TCR came from an adult with Crohn's disease. For the CDR3, the DNA is TGTGCCAGCAGAGATGACAGGGCCTATGGCTACACCTTC. It encodes CASRDDRAYGYTF.